What follows are 13 T cell receptor beta chains derived from one specimen sequenced in a study of T cells in Graves' hyperthyroidism and ophthalmopathy. From RNA transcripts, TCR beta CDR3 regions were amplified. The HTBI primer set drove a first-round RT-PCR of the TCR CDR3. Each CDR3 protein is one row after TCRdb ran MiXCR on the multiplex PCR reads. This sample carries a few hundred thousand distinct CDR3 sequences, approximately 14% of them seen once, and the ten largest clones take approximately 35%. Sequenced material: blood. These receptors all stem from a woman in her forties with Graves' ophthalmopathy.

This clonotype was observed at least ten times. The gene calls are TRBV6-1 and TRBJ2-7, with D perhaps TRBD2 (5 bases). This CDR3 has 11 amino acids. The germline CDR1 and CDR2 sequences are MNHNS and SASEGT. The V end was cut by 6 bases, the J end by 6 bases, with 9 bases between. The CDR3 loop reads CASSRSGEQYF. CDR3 bases: TGTGCCAGCAGCCGGAGCGGCGAGCAGTACTTC.

This clonotype appeared many times. The chain couples TRBV2 to TRBJ2-5, with a possible D match to TRBD1 (5 bases). CDR1 and CDR2 from the germline V gene are SNHLY and FYNNEI. The germline V and J ends were trimmed by 3 bases and 5 bases, with 16 bases remaining between them. The CDR3 spans 15 residues. In DNA form, the CDR3 reads TGTGCCAGCAGTGACATAATGGTTGGGGCGGAGACCCAGTACTTC. It is translated as CASSDIMVGAETQYF.

The chain joins TRBV18 to TRBJ1-6, with 8 nucleotides matching TRBD1. This CDR3 comprises 16 residues. Germline CDR1 and CDR2: KGHSH and LQKENI. V was clipped by 5 bases and J by 6 bases; unmatched bases: 9. CDR3 coding DNA: TGTGCCAGCTCAACCATCCCGGGACAGGCTAATTCACCCCTCCACTTT. Translation: CASSTIPGQANSPLHF.

This clonotype showed up many times. This chain joins TRBV5-4 and TRBJ2-7, with a weak D call TRBD2 (6 bases). The CDR3 runs 15 residues. Looked up from germline, CDR1 is SGHNT and CDR2 is YYREEE (reference sequence). Trimming stripped 0 bases from V and 0 bases from J, with 10 bases between. The CDR3 coding sequence is TGTGCCAGCAGCTTGGCGGCGGGGAGCTCCTACGAGCAGTACTTC. It encodes CASSLAAGSSYEQYF.

This clonotype was observed at least ten times. This chain uses TRBV7-9 with TRBJ2-7; possible D gene TRBD1, 6 bases. The CDR3 is made up of 15 amino acids. V was shortened by 4 bases and J by 0 bases, with 13 bases between the two germline ends. In germline, CDR1 is SEHNR, CDR2 FQNEAQ (reference sequence). CDR3 sequence: CASSSWTDNSYEQYF. CDR3 nucleotides: TGTGCCAGCAGCTCATGGACAGACAACTCCTACGAGCAGTACTTC.

In its sample, this clonotype was seen many times. The chain recombines TRBV10-3 with TRBJ1-2; D not resolved. Germline V lookup: CDR1 ENHRY, CDR2 SYGVKD. V was pared by 0 bases and J by 3 bases, with 5 bases between. This CDR3 contains 13 residues. For the CDR3, the DNA is TGTGCCATCAGTGAGTCTCAGGACTATGGCTACACCTTC. Translation: CAISESQDYGYTF.

This clonotype has a count of ten or more. CDR3 nucleotides: TGTGCCAGCAGTGTATCGACAGGGGCCAACTATGGCTACACCTTC. This encodes CASSVSTGANYGYTF. The V gene is TRBV2, the J gene TRBJ1-2; 8 nucleotides align to TRBD1. The CDR3 has 15 amino acids. The V gene end was trimmed by 4 bases and the J gene end by 2 bases; junction bases not matched to a gene: 6. Per the germline V gene, CDR1 is SNHLY and CDR2 is FYNNEI.

In its sample, this clonotype was seen many times. The gene calls are TRBV2 and TRBJ2-1; 8 bases agree with TRBD1. Germline V CDR1 and CDR2: SNHLY, FYNNEI. CDR3 length: 15 amino acids. With V trimmed by 4 bases and J by 2 bases, 4 bases remained unmatched. CDR3 nucleotides: TGTGCCAGCAGTGGGACAGGGAAAGCCTACAATGAGCAGTTCTTC. It encodes CASSGTGKAYNEQFF.

This clonotype was found many times. For the CDR3, the DNA is TGCAGCGTTAAGCTCACTGAAGCTTTCTTT. This sequence encodes CSVKLTEAFF. The chain recombines TRBV29-1 with TRBJ1-1, with no clear D. Trimming stripped 5 bases from V and 4 bases from J, with 5 bases between. CDR1 and CDR2 (germline): SQVTM, ANQGSEA. The CDR3 is 10 amino acids.

This clonotype came up a few times. The chain recombines TRBV18 with TRBJ2-1; D may match TRBD1 or TRBD2 (6 bases each). Germline CDR1 and CDR2: KGHSH and LQKENI. The CDR3 has 12 amino acids. V lost 8 bases and J 8 bases, leaving 13 bases between the germline ends. This CDR3 is CASRWGADEQFF. In DNA form, the CDR3 reads TGTGCCAGCCGTTGGGGGGCCGATGAGCAGTTCTTC.

The chain carries TRBV11-2 and TRBJ2-7; the D is unclear. V was pared by 5 bases and J by 4 bases, with 12 bases between. The CDR3 extends over 13 amino acids. CDR1 SGHAT and CDR2 FQNNGV come from the germline V gene. For the CDR3, the DNA is TGTGCCAGCAGCCTAGTATTCACATACGAGCAGTACTTC. The encoded protein is CASSLVFTYEQYF.

This clonotype was observed a few times. The CDR3 protein is CASSPIEETQETQYF. In nucleotides, the CDR3 is TGTGCCAGCAGCCCGATTGAGGAGACCCAAGAGACCCAGTACTTC. The J gene is TRBJ2-5, the V gene TRBV28; no reliable D call. CDR1 and CDR2 from the germline V gene are MDHEN and SYDVKM. The CDR3 runs 15 residues. Deletions cut 6 bases from V and 1 base from J, with 15 bases between.

V and J are TRBV3-1 and TRBJ2-7, with D possibly being TRBD1 (6 bases). Germline lookup yields CDR1 LGHDT and CDR2 YNNKEL (reference sequence). Trimming removed 1 base at V and 3 bases at J, with 19 bases between. The CDR3 consists of 17 residues. The CDR3 DNA reads as TGTGCCAGCAGCCAAGGTCAGGGGAGCCTCAAGGACTACGAGCAGTACTTC. It is translated as CASSQGQGSLKDYEQYF.